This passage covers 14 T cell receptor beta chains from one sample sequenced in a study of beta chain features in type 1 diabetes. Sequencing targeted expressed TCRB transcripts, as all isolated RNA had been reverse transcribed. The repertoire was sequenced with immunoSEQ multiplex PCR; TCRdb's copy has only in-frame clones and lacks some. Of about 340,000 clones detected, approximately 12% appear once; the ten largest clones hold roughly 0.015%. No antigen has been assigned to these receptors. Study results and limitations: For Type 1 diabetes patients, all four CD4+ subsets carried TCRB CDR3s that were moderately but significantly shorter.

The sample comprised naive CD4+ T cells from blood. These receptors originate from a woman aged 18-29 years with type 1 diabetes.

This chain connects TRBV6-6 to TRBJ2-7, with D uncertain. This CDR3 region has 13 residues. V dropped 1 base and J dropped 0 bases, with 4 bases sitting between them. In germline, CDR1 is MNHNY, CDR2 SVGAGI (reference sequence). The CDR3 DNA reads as TGTGCCAGCAGTTACTACAGCTCCTACGAGCAGTACGTC. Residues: CASSYYSSYEQYV.

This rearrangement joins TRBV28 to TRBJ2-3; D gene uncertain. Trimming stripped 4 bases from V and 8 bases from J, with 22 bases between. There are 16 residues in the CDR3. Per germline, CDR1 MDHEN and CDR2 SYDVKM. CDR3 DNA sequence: TGTGCCAGCAGTTCGCGGCCAACCACGCACCCGGGTACGCAGTATTTT. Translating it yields CASSSRPTTHPGTQYF.

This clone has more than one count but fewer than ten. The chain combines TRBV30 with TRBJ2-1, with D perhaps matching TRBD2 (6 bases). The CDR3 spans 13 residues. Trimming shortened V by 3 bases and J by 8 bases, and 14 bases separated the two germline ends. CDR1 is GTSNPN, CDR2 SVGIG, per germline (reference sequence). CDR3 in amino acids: CAWSRGASDEQFF. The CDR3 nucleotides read TGTGCCTGGAGCCGTGGGGCTAGCGATGAGCAGTTCTTC.

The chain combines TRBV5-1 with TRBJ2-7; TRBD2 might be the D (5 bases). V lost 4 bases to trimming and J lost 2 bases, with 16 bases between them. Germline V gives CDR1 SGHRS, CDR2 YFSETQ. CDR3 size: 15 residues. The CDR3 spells CASSPGLLLTYEQYF. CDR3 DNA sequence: TGCGCCAGCAGCCCCGGACTCTTACTAACCTACGAGCAGTACTTC.

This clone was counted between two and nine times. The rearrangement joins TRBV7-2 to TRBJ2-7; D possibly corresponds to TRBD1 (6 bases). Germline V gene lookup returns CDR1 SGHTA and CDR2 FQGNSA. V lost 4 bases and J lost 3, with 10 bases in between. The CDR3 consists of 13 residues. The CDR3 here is CASSSTGSYEQYF. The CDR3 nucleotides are TGTGCCAGCAGCTCTACAGGGAGCTACGAGCAGTACTTC.

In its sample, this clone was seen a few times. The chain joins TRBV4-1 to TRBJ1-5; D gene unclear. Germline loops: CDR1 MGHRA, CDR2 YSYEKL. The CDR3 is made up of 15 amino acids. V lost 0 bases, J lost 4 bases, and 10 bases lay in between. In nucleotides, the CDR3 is TGCGCCAGCAGCCAAGATCCCACCGGTAATCAGCCCCAGCATTTT. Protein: CASSQDPTGNQPQHF.

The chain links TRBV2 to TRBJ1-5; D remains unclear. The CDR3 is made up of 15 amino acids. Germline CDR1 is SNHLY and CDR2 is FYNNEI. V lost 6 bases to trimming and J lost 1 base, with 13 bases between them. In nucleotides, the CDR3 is TGTGCCAGCAGCTATGAGGGTATCAGCAATCAGCCCCAGCATTTT. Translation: CASSYEGISNQPQHF.

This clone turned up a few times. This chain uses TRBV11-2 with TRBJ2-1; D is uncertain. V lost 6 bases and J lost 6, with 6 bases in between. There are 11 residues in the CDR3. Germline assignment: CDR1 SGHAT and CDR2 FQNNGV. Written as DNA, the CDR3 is TGTGCCAGCAGGTTTATCAATGAGCAGTTCTTC. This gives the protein CASRFINEQFF. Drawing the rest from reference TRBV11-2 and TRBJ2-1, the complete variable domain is EAGVAQSPRYKIIEKRQSVAFWCNPISGHATLYWYQQILGQGPKLLIQFQNNGVVDDSQLPKDRFSAERLKGVDSTLKIQPAKLEDSAVYLCASRFINEQFFGPGTRLTVL.

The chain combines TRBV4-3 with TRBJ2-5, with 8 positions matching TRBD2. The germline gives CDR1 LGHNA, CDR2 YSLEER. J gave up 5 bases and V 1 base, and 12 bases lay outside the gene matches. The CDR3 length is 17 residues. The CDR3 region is CASSQGSAGATGETQYF. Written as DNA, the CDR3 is TGCGCCAGCAGCCAAGGCTCAGCGGGAGCTACGGGGGAGACCCAGTACTTC.

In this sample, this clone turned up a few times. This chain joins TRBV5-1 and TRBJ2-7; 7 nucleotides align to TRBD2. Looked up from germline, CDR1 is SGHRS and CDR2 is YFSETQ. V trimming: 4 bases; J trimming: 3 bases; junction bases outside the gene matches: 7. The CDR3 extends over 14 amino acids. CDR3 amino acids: CASSPGSGGYEQYF. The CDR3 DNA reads TGCGCCAGCAGCCCAGGTTCGGGGGGCTACGAGCAGTACTTC.

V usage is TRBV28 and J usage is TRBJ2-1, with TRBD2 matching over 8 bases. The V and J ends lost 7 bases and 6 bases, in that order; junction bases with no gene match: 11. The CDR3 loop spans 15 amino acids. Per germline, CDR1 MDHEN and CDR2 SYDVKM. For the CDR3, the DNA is TGTGCCAGCACAACCCCGGGACTAGATTCCAATGAGCAGTTCTTC. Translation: CASTTPGLDSNEQFF.

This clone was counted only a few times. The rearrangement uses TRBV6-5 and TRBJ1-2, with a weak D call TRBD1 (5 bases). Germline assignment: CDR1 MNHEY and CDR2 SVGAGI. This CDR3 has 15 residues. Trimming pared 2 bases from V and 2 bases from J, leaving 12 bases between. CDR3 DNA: TGTGCCAGCAGTTACGCAGGGTGGGGAAACTATGGCTACACCTTC. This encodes CASSYAGWGNYGYTF.

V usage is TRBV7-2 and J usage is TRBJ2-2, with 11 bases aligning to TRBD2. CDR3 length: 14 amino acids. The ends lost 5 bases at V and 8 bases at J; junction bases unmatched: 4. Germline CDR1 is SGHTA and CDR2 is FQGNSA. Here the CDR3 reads CASSQRLAGGELFF. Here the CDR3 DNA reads TGTGCCAGCAGCCAACGACTAGCGGGAGGGGAGCTGTTTTTT.

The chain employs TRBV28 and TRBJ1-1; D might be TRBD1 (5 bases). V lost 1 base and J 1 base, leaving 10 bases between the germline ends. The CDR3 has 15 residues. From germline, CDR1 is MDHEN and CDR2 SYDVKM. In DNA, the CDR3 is TGTGCCAGCAGTTTATTGGGGGGTCGGAACACTGAAGCTTTCTTT. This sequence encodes CASSLLGGRNTEAFF.